This paragraph reports one TCR beta chain. Its antigen is still unknown. No base qualities exist here, and no much larger clone lies one base off it. This sample is drawn from a study of control samples from healthy donors and cancer patients (dated by TCRdb to 2020 to 2021). Library prep was done by the immunoSEQ multiplex PCR assay. TCRdb obtained this table from immuneACCESS and retained in-frame rearrangements with V and J assigned. These tables miss some clones; where compared with another copy, unresolved V genes account for less than half of the shortfall, and the remainder is unexplained. A total of over 150,000 clones appear in this sample, roughly 94% of them only once. About 1.4% of the sample is taken by the ten largest. From V the trimming removes 3 bases and from J it removes 2 bases, while the gene matches leave 3 bases of the junction unaccounted for. CDR1 and CDR2 were assigned from the germline V gene as MDHEN and SYDVKM. Counted from cysteine to phenylalanine, this CDR3 has 16 amino acids. The kept DNA is CDR3 alone, 48 bases in frame from the first base.

Sequenced input: blood. The rearrangement combines TRBV28 with TRBJ2-1; TRBD2 agrees with 11 junctional bases. The origin of this receptor is a young woman in good health. Read as DNA, the sequence is TGTGCCAGCAGTTTGAGTAGCGGGAGGGCCTACAATGAGCAGTTCTTC. The encoded protein is CASSLSSGRAYNEQFF.